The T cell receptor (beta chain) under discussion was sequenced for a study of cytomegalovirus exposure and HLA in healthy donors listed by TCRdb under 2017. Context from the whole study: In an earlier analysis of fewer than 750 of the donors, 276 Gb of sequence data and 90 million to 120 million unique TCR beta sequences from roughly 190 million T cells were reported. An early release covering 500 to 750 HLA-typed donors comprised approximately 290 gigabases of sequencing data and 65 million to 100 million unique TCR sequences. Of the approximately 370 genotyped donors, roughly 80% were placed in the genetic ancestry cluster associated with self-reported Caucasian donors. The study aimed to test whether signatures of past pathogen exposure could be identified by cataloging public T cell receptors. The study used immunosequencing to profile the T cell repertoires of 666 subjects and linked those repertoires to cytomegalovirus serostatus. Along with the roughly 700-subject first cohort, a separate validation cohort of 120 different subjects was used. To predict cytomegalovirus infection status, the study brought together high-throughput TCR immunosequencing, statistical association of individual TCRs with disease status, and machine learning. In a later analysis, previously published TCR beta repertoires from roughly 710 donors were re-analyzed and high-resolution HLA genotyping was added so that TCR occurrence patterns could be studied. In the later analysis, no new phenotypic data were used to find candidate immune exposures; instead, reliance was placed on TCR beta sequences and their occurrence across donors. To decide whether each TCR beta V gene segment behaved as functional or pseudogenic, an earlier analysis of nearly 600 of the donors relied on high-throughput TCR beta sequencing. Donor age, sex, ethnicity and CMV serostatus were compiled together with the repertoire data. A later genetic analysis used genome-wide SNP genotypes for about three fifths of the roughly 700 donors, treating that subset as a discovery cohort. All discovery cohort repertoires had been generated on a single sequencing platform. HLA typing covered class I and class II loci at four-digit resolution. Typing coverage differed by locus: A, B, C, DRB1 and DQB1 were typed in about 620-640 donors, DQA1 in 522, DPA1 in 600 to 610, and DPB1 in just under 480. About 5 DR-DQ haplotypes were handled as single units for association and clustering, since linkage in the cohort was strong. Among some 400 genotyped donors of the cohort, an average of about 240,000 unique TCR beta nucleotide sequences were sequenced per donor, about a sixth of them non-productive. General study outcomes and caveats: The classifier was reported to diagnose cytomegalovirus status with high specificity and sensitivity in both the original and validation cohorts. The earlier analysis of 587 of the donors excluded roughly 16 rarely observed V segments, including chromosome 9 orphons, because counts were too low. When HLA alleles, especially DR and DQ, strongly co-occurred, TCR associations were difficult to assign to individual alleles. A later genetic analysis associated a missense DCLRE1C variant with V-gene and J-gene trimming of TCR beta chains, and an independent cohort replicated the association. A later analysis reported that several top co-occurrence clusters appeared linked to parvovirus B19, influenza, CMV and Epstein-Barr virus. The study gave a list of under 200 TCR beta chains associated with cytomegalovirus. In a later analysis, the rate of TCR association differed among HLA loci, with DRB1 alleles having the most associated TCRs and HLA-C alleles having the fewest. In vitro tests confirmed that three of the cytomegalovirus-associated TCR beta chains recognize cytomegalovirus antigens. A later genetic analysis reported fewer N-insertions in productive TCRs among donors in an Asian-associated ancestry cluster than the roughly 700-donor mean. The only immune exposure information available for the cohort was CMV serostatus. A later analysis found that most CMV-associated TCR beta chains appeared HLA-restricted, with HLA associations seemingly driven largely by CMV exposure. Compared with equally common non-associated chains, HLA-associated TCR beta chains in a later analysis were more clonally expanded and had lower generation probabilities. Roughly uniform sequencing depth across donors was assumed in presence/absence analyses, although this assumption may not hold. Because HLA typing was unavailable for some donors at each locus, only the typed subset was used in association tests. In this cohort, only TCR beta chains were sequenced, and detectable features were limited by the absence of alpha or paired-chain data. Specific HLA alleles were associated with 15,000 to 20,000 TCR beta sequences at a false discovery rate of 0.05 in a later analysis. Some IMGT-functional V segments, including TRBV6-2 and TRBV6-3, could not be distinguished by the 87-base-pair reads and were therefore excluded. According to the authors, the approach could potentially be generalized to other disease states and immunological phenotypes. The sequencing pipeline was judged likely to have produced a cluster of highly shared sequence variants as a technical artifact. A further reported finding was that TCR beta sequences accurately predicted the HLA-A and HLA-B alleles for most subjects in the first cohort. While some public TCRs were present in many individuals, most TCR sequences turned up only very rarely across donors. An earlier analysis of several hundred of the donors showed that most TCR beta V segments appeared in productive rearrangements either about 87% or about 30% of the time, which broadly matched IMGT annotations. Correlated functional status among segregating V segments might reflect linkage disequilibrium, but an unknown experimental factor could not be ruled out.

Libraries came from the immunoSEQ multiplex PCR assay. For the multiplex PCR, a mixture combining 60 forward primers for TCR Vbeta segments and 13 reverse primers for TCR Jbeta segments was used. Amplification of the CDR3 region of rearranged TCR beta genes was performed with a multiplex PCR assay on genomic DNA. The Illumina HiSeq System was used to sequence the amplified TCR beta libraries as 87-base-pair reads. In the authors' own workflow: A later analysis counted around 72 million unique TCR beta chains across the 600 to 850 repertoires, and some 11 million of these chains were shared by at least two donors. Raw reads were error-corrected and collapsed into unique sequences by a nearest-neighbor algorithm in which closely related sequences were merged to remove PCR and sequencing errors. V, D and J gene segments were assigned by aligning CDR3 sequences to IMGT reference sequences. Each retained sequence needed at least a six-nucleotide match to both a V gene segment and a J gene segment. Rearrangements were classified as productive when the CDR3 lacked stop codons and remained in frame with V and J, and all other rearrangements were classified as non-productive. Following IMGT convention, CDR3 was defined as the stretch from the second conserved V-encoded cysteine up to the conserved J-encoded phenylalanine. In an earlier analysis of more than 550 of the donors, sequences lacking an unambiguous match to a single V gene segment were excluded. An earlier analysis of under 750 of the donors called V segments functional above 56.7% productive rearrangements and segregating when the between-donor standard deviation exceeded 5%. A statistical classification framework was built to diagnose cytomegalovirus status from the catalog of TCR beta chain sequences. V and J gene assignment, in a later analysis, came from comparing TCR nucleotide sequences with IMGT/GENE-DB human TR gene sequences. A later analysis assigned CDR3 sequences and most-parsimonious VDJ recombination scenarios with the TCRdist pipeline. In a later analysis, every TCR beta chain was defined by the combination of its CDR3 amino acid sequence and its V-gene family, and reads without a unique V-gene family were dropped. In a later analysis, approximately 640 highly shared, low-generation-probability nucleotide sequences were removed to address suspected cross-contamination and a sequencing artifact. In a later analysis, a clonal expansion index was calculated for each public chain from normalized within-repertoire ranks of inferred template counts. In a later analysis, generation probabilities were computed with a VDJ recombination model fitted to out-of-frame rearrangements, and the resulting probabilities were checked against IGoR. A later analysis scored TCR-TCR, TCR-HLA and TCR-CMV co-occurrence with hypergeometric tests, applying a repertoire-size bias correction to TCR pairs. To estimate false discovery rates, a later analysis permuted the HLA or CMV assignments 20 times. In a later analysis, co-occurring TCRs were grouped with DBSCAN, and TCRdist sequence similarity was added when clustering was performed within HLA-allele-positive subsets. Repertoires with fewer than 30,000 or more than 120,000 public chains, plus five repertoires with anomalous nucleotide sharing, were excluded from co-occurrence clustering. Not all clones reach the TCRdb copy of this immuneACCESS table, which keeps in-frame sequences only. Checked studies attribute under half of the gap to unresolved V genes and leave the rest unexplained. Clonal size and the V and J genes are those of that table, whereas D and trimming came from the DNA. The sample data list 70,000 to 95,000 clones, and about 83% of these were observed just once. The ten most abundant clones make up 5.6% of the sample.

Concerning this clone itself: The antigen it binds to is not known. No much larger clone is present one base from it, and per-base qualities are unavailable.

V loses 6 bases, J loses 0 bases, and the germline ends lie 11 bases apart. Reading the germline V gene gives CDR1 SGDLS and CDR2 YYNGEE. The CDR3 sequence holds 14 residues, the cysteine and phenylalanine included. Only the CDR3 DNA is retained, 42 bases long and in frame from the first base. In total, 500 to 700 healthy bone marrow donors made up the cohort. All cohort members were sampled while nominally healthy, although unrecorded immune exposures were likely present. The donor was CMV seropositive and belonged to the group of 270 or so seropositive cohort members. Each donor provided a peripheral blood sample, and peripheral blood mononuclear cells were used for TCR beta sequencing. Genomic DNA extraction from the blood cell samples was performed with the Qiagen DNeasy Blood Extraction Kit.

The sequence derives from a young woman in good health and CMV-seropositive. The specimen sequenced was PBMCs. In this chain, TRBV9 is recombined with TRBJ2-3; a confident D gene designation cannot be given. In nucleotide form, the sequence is TGTGCCAGCACCGTCGGGTCTAGCACAGATACGCAGTATTTT. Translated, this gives CASTVGSSTDTQYF.